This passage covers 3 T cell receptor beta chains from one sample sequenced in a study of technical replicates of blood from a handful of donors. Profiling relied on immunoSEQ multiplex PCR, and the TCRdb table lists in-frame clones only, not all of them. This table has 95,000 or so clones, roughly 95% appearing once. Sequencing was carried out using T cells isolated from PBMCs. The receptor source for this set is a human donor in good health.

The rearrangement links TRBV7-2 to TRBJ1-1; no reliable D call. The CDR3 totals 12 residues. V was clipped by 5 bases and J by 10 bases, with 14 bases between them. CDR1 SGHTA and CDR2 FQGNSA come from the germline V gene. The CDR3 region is CASSMDSGRAFF. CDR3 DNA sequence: TGTGCCAGCAGCATGGATTCGGGTCGAGCTTTCTTT.

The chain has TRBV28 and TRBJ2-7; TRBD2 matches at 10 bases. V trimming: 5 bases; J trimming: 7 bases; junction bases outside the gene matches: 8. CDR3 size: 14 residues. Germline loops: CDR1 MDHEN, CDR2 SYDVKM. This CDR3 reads CASSGAGGPREQYF. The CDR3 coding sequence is TGTGCCAGCAGTGGAGCGGGAGGGCCAAGGGAGCAGTACTTC.

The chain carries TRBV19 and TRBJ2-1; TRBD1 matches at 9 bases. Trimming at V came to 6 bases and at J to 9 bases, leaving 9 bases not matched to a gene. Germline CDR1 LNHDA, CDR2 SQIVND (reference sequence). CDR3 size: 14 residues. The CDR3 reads CASRWGQGVPEQFF. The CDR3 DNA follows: TGTGCCAGTAGGTGGGGACAGGGAGTCCCTGAGCAGTTCTTC.